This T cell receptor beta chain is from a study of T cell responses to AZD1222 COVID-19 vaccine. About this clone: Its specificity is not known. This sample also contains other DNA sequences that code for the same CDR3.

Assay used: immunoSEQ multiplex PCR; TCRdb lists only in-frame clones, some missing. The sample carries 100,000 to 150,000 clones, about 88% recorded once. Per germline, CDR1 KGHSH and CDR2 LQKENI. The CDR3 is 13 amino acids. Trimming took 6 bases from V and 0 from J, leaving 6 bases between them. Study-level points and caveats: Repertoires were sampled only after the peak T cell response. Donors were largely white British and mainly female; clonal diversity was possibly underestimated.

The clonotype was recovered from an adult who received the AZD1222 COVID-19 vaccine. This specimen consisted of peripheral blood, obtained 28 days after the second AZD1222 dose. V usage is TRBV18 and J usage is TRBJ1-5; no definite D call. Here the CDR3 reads CASSPDSNQPQHF. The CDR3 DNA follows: TGTGCCAGCTCGCCGGATAGCAATCAGCCCCAGCATTTT.